This T cell receptor (beta chain) was recorded in a study of cytotoxic CD8 clonotypes in ibrutinib-treated CLL. CDR1 is SNHLY and CDR2 is FYNNEI in the germline V gene. This CDR3 has 16 amino acids. Trimming stripped 4 bases from V and 4 bases from J, with 19 bases between. Sequencing was performed with immunoSEQ multiplex PCR; in TCRdb, only in-frame clones are kept and a portion is missing. This sample has 150,000 or so clones, with around 77% found just once. Cryopreserved PBMCs were the source of about 2.2 micrograms of genomic DNA, which went to TCR beta libraries. This clone has more than one count but fewer than ten.

The starting material was PBMCs, obtained after 12 months of ibrutinib treatment. This chain connects TRBV2 to TRBJ1-2, with D possibly matching TRBD1 (6 bases). The sequence was obtained from a human donor with chronic lymphocytic leukemia. CDR3 bases: TGTGCCAGCAGTGGGGCAGGGGAAGGTGGCAGCTATGGCTACACCTTC. Translating gives CASSGAGEGGSYGYTF.